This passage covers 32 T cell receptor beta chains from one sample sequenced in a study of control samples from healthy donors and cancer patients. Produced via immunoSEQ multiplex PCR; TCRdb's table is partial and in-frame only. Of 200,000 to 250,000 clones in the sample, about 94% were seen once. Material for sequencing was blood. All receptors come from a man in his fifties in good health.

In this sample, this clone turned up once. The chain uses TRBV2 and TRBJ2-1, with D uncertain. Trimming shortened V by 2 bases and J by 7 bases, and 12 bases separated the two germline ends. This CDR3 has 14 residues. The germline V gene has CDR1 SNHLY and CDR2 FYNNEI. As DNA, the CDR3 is TGTGCCAGCAGTGAAAGAGGCCAGAGAAATGAGCAGTTCTTC. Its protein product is CASSERGQRNEQFF.

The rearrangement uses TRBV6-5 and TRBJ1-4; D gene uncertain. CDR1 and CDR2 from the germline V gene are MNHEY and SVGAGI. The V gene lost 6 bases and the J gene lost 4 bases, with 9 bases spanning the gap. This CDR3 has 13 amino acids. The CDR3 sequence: CASRQVLNEKLFF. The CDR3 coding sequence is TGTGCCAGCAGGCAGGTCCTTAATGAAAAACTGTTTTTT.

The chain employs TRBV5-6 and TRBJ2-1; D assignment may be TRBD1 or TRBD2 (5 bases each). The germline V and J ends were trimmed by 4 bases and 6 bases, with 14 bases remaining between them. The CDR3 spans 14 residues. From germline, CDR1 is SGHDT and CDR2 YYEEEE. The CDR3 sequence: CASSVSTGLNEQFF. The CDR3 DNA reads TGTGCCAGCAGCGTTTCGACGGGGCTCAATGAGCAGTTCTTC.

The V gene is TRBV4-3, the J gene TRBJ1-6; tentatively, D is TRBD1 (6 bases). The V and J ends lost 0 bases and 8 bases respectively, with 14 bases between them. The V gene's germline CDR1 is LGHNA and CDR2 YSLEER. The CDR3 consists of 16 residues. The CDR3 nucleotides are TGCGCCAGCAGCCAAGATCGGCCAGGGGCAGATTCACCCCTCCACTTT. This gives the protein CASSQDRPGADSPLHF.

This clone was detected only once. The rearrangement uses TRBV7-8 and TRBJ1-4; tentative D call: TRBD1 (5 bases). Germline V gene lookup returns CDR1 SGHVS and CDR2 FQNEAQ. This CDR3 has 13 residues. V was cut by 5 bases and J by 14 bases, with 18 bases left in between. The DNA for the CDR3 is TGTGCCAGCAGCCTCAGATTAGGGACCTTTCTGTTTTTT. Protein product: CASSLRLGTFLFF. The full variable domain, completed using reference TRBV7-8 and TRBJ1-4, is GAGVSQSPRYKVAKRGQDVALRCDPISGHVSLFWYQQALGQGPEFLTYFQNEAQLDKSGLPSDRFFAERPEGSVSTLKIQRTQQEDSAVYLCASSLRLGTFLFFGSGTQLSVL.

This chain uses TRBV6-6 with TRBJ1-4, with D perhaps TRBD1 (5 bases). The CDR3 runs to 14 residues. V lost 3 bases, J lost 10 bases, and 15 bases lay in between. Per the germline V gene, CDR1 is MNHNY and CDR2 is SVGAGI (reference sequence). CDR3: CASSYKGIVAKLFF. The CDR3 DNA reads TGTGCCAGCAGTTATAAGGGGATTGTGGCAAAACTGTTTTTT.

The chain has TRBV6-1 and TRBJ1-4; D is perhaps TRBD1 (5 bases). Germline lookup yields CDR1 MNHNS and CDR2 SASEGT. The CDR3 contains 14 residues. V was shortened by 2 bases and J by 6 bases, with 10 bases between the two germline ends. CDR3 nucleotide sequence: TGTGCCAGCAGTGAAAACGGAGGGGATGAAAAACTGTTTTTT. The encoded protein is CASSENGGDEKLFF.

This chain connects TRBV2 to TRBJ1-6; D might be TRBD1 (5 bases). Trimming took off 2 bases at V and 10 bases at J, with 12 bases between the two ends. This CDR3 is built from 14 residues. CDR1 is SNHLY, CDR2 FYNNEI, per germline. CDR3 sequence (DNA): TGTGCCAGCAGTGAACCCCGGGGCGCCTCACCCCTCCACTTT. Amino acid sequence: CASSEPRGASPLHF. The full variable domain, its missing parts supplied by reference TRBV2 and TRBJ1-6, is EPEVTQTPSHQVTQMGQEVILRCVPISNHLYFYWYRQILGQKVEFLVSFYNNEISEKSEIFDDQFSVERPDGSNFTLKIRSTKLEDSAMYFCASSEPRGASPLHFGNGTRLTVT.

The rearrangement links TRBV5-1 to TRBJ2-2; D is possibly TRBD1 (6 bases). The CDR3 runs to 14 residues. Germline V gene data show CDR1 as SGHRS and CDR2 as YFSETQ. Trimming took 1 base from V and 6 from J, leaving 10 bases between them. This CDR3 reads CASSLRQGPGELFF. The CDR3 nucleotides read TGCGCCAGCAGCTTGAGGCAGGGGCCCGGGGAGCTGTTTTTT.

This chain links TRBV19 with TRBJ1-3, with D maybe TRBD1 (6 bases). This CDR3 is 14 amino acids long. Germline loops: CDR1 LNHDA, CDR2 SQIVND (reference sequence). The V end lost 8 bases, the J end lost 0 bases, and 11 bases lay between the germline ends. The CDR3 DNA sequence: TGTGCCAGTGCCGACAGGACCTCTGGAAACACCATATATTTT. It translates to CASADRTSGNTIYF.

CDR3 protein: CASSQRSSGGRETQYF. In DNA, the CDR3 is TGTGCCAGCAGCCAAAGGTCTAGCGGGGGGAGGGAGACCCAGTACTTC. The chain carries TRBV3-1 (or the pseudogene TRBV3-2) and TRBJ2-5; 11 bases are a match to TRBD2. The CDR3 extends over 16 amino acids. Trimming removed 2 bases from V and 5 bases from J; junction bases left unmatched: 7. Germline-derived CDR1 and CDR2 are LGHDT and YNNKEL (reference sequence).

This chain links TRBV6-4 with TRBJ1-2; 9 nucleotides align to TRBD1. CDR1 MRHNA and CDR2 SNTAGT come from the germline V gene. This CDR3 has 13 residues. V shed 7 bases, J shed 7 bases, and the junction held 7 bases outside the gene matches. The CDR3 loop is CASTGDRAGGYTF. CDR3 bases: TGTGCCAGCACCGGGGACAGGGCCGGTGGCTACACCTTC.

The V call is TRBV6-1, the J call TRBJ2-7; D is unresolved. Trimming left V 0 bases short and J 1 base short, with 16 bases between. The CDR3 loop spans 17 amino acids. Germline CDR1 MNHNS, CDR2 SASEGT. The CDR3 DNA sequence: TGTGCCAGCAGTGAAGCCTGGACCGAATGGTATTCCTACGAGCAGTACGTC. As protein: CASSEAWTEWYSYEQYV.

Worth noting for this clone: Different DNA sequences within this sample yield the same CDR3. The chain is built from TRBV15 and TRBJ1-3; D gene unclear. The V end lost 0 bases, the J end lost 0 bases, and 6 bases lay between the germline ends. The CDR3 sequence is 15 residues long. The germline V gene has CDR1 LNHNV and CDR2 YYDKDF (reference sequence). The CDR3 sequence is CATSRDLFSGNTIYF. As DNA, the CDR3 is TGTGCCACCAGCAGAGATCTCTTCTCTGGAAACACCATATATTTT.

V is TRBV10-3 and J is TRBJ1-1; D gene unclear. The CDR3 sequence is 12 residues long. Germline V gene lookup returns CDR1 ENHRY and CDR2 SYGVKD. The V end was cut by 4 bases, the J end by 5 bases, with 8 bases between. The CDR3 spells CAISVGRTEAFF. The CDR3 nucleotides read TGTGCCATCAGTGTAGGGAGAACTGAAGCTTTCTTT.

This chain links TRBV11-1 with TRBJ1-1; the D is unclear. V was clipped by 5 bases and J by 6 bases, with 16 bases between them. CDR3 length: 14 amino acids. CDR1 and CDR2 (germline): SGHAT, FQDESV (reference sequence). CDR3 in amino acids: CASSDGRPEAEAFF. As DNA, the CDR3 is TGTGCCAGCAGCGATGGGAGGCCCGAGGCTGAAGCTTTCTTT.

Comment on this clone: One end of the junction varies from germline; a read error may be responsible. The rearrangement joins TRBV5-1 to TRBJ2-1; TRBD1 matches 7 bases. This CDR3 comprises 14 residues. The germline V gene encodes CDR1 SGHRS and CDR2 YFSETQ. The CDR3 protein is CASRLGQSYNEQFF. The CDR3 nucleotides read TGCGCCAGCAGATTGGGACAGTCCTACAATGAGCAGTTCTTC. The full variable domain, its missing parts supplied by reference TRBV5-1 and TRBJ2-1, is KAGVTQTPRYLIKTRGQQVTLSCSPISGHRSVSWYQQTPGQGLQFLFEYFSETQRNKGNFPGRFSGRQFSNSRSEMNVSTLELGDSALYLCASRLGQSYNEQFFGPGTRLTVL.

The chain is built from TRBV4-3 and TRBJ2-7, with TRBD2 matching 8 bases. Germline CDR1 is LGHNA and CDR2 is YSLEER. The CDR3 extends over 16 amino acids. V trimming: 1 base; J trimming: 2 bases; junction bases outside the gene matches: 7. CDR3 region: CASSQGVPGLAYEQYF. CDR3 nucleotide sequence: TGCGCCAGCAGCCAAGGGGTACCGGGACTAGCCTACGAGCAGTACTTC.

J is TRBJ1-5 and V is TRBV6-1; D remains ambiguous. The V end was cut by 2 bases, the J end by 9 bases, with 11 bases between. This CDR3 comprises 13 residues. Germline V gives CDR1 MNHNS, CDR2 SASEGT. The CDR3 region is CASSERTLLPQHF. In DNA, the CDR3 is TGTGCCAGCAGTGAACGGACCCTACTGCCCCAGCATTTT.

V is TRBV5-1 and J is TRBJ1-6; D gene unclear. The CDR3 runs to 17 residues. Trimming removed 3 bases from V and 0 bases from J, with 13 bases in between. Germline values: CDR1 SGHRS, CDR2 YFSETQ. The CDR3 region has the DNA TGCGCCAGCAGCTCCGCGGGGTTCACCTCCTATAATTCACCCCTCCACTTT. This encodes CASSSAGFTSYNSPLHF.

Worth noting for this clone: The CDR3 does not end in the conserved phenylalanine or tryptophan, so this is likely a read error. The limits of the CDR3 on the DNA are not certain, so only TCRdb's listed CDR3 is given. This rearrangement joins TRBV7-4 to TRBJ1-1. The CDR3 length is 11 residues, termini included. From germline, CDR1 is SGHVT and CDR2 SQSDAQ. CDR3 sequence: CASSFIYRAGV.

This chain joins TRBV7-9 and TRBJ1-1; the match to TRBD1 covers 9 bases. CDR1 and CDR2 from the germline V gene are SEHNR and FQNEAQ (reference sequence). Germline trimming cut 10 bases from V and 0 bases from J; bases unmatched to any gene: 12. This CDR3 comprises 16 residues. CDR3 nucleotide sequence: TGTGCCACTCGGGACAGGGTTTTTTACTTGAACACTGAAGCTTTCTTT. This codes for CATRDRVFYLNTEAFF.

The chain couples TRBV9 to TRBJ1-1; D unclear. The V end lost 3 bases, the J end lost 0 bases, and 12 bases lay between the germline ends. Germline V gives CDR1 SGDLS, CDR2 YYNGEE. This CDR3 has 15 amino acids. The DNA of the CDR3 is TGTGCCAGCAGCGCAGGTCGGAGAGTGAACACTGAAGCTTTCTTT. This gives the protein CASSAGRRVNTEAFF.

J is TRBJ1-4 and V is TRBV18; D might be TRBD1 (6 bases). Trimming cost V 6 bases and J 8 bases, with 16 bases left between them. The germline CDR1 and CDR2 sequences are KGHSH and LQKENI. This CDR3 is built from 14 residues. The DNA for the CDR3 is TGTGCCAGCTCCCAGGGGAATAGAGAAGAAAAACTGTTTTTT. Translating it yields CASSQGNREEKLFF.

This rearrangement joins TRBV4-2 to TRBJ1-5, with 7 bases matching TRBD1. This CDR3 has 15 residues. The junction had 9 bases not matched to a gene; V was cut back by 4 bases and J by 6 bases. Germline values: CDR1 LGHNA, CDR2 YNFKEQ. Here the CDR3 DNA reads TGTGCCAGCAGCCTTGGTTCGACAGGGACTCAGCCCCAGCATTTT. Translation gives CASSLGSTGTQPQHF.

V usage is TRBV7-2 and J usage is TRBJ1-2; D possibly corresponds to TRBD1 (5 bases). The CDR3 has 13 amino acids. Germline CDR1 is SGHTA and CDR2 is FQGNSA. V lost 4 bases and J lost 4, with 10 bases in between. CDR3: CASSSAGSYGYTF. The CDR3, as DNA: TGTGCCAGCAGCTCTGCAGGGAGCTATGGCTACACCTTC.

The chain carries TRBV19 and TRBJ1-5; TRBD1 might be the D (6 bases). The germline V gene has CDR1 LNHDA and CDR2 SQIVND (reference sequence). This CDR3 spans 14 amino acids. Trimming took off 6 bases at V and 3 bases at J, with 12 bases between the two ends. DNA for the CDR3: TGTGCCAGTAGCAGGGGTCTTTTCAATCAGCCCCAGCATTTT. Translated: CASSRGLFNQPQHF. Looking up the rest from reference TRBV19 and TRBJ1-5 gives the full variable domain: DGGITQSPKYLFRKEGQNVTLSCEQNLNHDAMYWYRQDPGQGLRLIYYSQIVNDFQKGDIAEGYSVSREKKESFPLTVTSAQKNPTAFYLCASSRGLFNQPQHFGDGTRLSIL.

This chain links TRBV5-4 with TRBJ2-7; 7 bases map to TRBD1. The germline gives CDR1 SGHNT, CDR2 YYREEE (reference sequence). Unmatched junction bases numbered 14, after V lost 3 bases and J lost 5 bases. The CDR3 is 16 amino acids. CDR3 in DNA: TGTGCCAGCAGCTCCTGGACAGGTGGACCTCTTAACGAGCAGTACTTC. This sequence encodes CASSSWTGGPLNEQYF.

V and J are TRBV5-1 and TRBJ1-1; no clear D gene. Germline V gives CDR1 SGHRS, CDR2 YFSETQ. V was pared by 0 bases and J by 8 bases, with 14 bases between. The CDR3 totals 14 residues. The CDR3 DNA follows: TGCGCCAGCAGCTTGGAACTGTCACCGAGGGAAGCTTTCTTT. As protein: CASSLELSPREAFF.

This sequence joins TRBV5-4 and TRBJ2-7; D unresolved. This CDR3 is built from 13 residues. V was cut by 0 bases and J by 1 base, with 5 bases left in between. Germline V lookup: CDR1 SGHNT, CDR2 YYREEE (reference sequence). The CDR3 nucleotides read TGTGCCAGCAGCTTGGCTTATTCCTACGAGCAGTACTTC. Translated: CASSLAYSYEQYF.

The CDR3 DNA reads as TGTGCCAGCAGTTTCGTATCCAACTATGGCTACACCTTC. Protein: CASSFVSNYGYTF. J is TRBJ1-2 and V is TRBV28; D gene unclear. Trimming took off 3 bases at V and 2 bases at J, with 7 bases between the two ends. Germline lookup yields CDR1 MDHEN and CDR2 SYDVKM. The CDR3 totals 13 residues.

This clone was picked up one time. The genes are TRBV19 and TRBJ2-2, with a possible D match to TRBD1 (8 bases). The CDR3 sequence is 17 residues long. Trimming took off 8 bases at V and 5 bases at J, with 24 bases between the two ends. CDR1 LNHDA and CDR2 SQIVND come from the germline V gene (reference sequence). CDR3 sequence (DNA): TGTGCCAGTCATAAACCGGGGGGACAGGCAGGGACCGGGGAGCTGTTTTTT. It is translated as CASHKPGGQAGTGELFF.